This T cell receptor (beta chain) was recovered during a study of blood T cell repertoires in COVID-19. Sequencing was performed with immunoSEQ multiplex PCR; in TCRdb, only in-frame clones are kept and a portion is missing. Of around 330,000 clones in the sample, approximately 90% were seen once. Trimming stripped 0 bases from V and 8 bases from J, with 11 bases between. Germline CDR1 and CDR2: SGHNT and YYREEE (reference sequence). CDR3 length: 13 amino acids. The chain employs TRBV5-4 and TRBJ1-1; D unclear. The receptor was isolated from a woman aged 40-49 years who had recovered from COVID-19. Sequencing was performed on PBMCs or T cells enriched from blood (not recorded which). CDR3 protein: CASSLALQSEAFF. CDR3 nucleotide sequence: TGTGCCAGCAGCTTGGCCCTCCAGTCCGAAGCTTTCTTT.